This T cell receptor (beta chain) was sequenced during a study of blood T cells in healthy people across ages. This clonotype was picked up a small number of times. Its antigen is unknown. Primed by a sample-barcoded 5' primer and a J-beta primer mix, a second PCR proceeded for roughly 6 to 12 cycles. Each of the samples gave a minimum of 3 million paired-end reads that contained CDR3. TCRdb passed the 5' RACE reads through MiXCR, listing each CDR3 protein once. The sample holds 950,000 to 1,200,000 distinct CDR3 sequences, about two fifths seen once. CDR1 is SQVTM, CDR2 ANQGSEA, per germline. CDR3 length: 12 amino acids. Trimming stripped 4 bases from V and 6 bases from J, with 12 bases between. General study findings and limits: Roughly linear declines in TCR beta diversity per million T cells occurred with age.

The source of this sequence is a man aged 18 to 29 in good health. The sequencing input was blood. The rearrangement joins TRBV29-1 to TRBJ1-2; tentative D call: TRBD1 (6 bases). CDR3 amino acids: CSVGRDMDGYTF. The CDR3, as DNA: TGCAGCGTTGGTCGGGACATGGATGGCTACACCTTC.